What follows are 8 T cell receptor beta chains derived from one specimen sequenced in a study of CD8 T cells in ankylosing spondylitis (dated by TCRdb to the late 2010s). Library method: 5' RACE. The listed sequencing device is Illumina HiSeq 2500. TCRdb reanalyzed the raw reads on its own, using fastp at Q25 for trimming and MiXCR for clone calling, and kept in-frame beta chains. Records with the same CDR3 protein are collapsed into one entry carrying the most frequent genes and DNA. The sample profile shows 150,000 to 200,000 distinct CDR3 sequences; 10% to 15% of them were found once. Roughly 9.6% of the sample rests with the top ten. Sequenced input: blood, either unsorted or a sorted T cell fraction (not recorded which). The source is a female donor with ankylosing spondylitis or in good health (not recorded which).

In this sample, this clonotype turned up many times. This rearrangement joins TRBV5-1 to TRBJ1-2; D unclear. V was trimmed by 4 bases and J by 3 bases, leaving 13 bases between them. Germline V CDR1 and CDR2: SGHRS, YFSETQ. The CDR3 spans 14 residues. This chain's CDR3 is CASSPRTGHYGYTF. The CDR3 nucleotides are TGCGCCAGCAGCCCGAGGACGGGTCACTATGGCTACACCTTC. Full variable domain (outside the CDR3, taken from reference TRBV5-1 and TRBJ1-2): KAGVTQTPRYLIKTRGQQVTLSCSPISGHRSVSWYQQTPGQGLQFLFEYFSETQRNKGNFPGRFSGRQFSNSRSEMNVSTLELGDSALYLCASSPRTGHYGYTFGSGTRLTVV.

This clonotype appeared many times. This chain joins TRBV7-2 and TRBJ1-6; 7 bases line up with TRBD1. CDR1 is SGHTA and CDR2 is FQGNSA in the germline V gene. The V segment lost 1 base and the J segment 9 bases; nucleotides outside the gene matches: 6. The CDR3 has 15 residues. The CDR3 DNA is TGTGCCAGCAGCTTAGACAGGGGAGAGGTTTCACCCCTCCACTTT. This encodes CASSLDRGEVSPLHF.

The sample holds many counts of this clonotype. This chain joins TRBV5-1 and TRBJ2-1; unclear D gene. The germline CDR1 and CDR2 sequences are SGHRS and YFSETQ. The CDR3 sequence is 14 residues long. The ends were cut back, 1 base at V and 10 bases at J, with 15 bases in the middle. The CDR3 region has the DNA TGCGCCAGCAGCTTGCTGGACGGCCTATCGGAGCAGTTCTTC. It is translated as CASSLLDGLSEQFF.

This clonotype was picked up many times. In DNA, the CDR3 is TGCGCCAGCAGCAAAAGTGTCGGGGTAGCTACGCAGTATTTT. Its translation: CASSKSVGVATQYF. This chain connects TRBV4-3 to TRBJ2-3, with D perhaps TRBD2 (5 bases). Germline CDR1 LGHNA, CDR2 YSLEER. V lost 5 bases and J 8 bases, leaving 17 bases between the germline ends. The CDR3 runs 14 residues.

Ten or more counts support this clonotype. The chain recombines TRBV29-1 with TRBJ2-1; possibly TRBD1 for D (6 bases). This CDR3 has 12 amino acids. Per the germline V gene, CDR1 is SQVTM and CDR2 is ANQGSEA. Trimming stripped 6 bases from V and 7 bases from J, with 13 bases between. The DNA for the CDR3 is TGCAGCGTAACCGGGACACCAAATGAGCAGTTCTTC. Its translation: CSVTGTPNEQFF.

In the case of this clonotype: This may come from a read error, since a much larger clone is one base off. The chain links TRBV25-1 to TRBJ1-5; D remains ambiguous. The CDR3 is 14 amino acids. V lost 5 bases and J 4 bases, leaving 12 bases between the germline ends. Germline CDR1 is MGHDK and CDR2 is SYGVNS. The CDR3, as DNA: TGTGCCAGCAGTAAAGGGCCGTTGAATCAGCCCCAGCATTTT. Translation: CASSKGPLNQPQHF.

The table lists this clonotype with many counts. CDR3 sequence reads: CASTPDSNNSPLHF. In nucleotides, the CDR3 is TGTGCCAGCACCCCGGACAGCAACAATTCACCCCTCCACTTT. The chain has TRBV28 and TRBJ1-6; the D gene is possibly TRBD1 (6 bases). The CDR3 runs 14 residues. Germline CDR1 MDHEN, CDR2 SYDVKM. Deletions cut 7 bases from V and 7 bases from J, with 14 bases between.

This clonotype was recorded at least ten times. The gene calls are TRBV20-1 and TRBJ2-7, with 7 bases lining up with TRBD1. Germline V gene lookup returns CDR1 DFQATT and CDR2 SNEGSKA (reference sequence). The CDR3 loop spans 16 amino acids. V dropped 0 bases and J dropped 2; count of bases not matched to a gene: 10. CDR3 protein: CSARDLYTGDPYEQYF. The CDR3 nucleotides are TGCAGTGCTAGAGATCTGTATACAGGGGACCCCTACGAGCAGTACTTC.